This TCR beta chain appears in the sequencing data of a study of blood T cell repertoires in COVID-19. In the study overall: Material from acute and convalescent COVID-19 was sourced from the United States, Italy and Spain.

The CDR3 totals 15 residues. The trim removed 3 bases at V and 7 bases at J, leaving 9 bases unmatched. Germline V CDR1 and CDR2: SGHNT, YYREEE (reference sequence). Clones were sequenced by immunoSEQ multiplex PCR, and TCRdb holds only the in-frame ones, with some missing. The table lists about 130,000 clones, more than 85% of them singletons. This chain connects TRBV5-4 to TRBJ1-5; 8 bases are shared with TRBD1. Sequences were obtained from peripheral blood. The origin of this receptor is a man aged 60-69 years with COVID-19, enrolled during active disease. CDR3 sequence: CASSYKTGQGQPQHF. The CDR3 DNA reads TGTGCCAGCAGCTATAAAACCGGACAGGGACAGCCCCAGCATTTT.